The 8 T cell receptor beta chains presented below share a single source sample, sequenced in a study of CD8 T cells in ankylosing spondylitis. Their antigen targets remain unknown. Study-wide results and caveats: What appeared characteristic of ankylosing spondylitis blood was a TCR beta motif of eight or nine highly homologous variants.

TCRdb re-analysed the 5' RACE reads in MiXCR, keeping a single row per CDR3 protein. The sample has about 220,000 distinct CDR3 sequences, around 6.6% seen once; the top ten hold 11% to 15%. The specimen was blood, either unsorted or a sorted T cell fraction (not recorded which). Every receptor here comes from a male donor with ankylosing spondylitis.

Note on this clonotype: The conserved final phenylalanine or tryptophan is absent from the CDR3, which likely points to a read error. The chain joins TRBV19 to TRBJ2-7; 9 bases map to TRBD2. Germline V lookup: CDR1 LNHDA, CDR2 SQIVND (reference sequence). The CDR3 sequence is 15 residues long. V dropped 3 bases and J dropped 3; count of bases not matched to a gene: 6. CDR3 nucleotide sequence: TGTGCCAGTAGTATCGGACTAGCGTTATACTACGAGCAGTACTTG. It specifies CASSIGLALYYEQYL.

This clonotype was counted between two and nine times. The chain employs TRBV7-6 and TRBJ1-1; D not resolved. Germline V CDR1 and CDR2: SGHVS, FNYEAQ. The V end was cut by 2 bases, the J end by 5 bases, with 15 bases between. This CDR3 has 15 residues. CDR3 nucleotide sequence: TGTGCCAGCAGCTTATTGGCAGGCGAAGGGACTGAAGCTTTCTTT. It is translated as CASSLLAGEGTEAFF.

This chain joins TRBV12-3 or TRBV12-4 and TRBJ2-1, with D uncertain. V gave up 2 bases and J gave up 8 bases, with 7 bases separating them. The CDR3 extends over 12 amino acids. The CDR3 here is CASSLRRDEQFF. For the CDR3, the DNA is TGTGCCAGCAGTTTAAGGAGAGATGAGCAGTTCTTC.

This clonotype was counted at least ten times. The CDR3 loop is CASRHHTYGYTF. CDR3 nucleotide sequence: TGTGCCAGCAGGCACCATACATATGGCTACACCTTC. The rearrangement joins TRBV12-3 or TRBV12-4 to TRBJ1-2; no definite D call. The germline V and J ends were trimmed by 6 bases and 5 bases, with 10 bases remaining between them. This CDR3 comprises 12 residues.

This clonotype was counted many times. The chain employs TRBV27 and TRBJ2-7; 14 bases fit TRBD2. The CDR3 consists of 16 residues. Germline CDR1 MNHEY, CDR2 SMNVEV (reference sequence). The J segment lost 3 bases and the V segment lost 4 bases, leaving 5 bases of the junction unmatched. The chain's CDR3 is CASSSGTSGSNYEQYF. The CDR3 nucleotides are TGTGCCAGCAGTTCCGGGACTAGCGGGAGCAACTACGAGCAGTACTTC.

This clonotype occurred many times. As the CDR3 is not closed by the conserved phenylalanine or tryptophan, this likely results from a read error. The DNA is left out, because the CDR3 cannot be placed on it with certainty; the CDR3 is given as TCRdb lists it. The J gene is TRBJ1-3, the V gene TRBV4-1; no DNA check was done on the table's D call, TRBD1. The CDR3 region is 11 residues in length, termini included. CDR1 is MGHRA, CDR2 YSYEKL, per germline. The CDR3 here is CASSQPAGQGI.

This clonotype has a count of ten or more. DNA of the CDR3: TGTGCCAGCAGTTACTCCCTCGGGACCCGGGGTTTTGATACGCAGTATTTT. Protein: CASSYSLGTRGFDTQYF. The chain joins TRBV6-5 to TRBJ2-3; D tentatively reads TRBD1 or TRBD2 (5 bases each). CDR3 length equals 17 residues. Germline values: CDR1 MNHEY, CDR2 SVGAGI. V was clipped by 0 bases and J by 6 bases, with 19 bases between them.

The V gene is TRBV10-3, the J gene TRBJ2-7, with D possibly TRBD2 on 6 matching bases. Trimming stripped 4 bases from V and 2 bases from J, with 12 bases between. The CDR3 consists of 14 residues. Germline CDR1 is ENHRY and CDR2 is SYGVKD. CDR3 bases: TGTGCCATCAGTGCAGAGGAGGGCCCCTACGAGCAGTACTTC. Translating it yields CAISAEEGPYEQYF.